These 32 T cell receptor beta chains originate from one sample sequenced in a study of T cell responses to AZD1222 COVID-19 vaccine. The assay was immunoSEQ multiplex PCR, and TCRdb's table has in-frame clones only and misses some. The sample carries around 140,000 clones, around 92% recorded once. The sample here was peripheral blood, taken on day 0 of AZD1222 vaccination. These receptors originate from an adult in good health.

This rearrangement joins TRBV29-1 to TRBJ2-7, with TRBD1 matching 10 bases. This CDR3 region has 14 residues. Looked up from germline, CDR1 is SQVTM and CDR2 is ANQGSEA. Losses at the gene ends were 6 bases for V and 7 bases for J; bases not matched to a gene: 12. This CDR3 reads CSVASRDRGEEQYF. Written as DNA, the CDR3 is TGCAGCGTGGCCTCCCGGGACAGGGGCGAAGAGCAGTACTTC.

CDR3 protein: CASSVVTGYGYTF. As DNA, the CDR3 is TGTGCCAGCAGCGTAGTGACCGGCTATGGCTACACCTTC. The V gene is TRBV9, the J gene TRBJ1-2, with unresolved D. The CDR3 covers 13 residues. Germline-derived CDR1 and CDR2 are SGDLS and YYNGEE. V was shortened by 0 bases and J by 4 bases, with 7 bases between the two germline ends.

The chain combines TRBV9 with TRBJ2-1; D unresolved. V was shortened by 3 bases and J by 5 bases, with 15 bases between the two germline ends. From germline, CDR1 is SGDLS and CDR2 YYNGEE. The CDR3 runs to 15 residues. As DNA, the CDR3 is TGTGCCAGCAGCGACCAAGGGTTTTCCGACAATGAGCAGTTCTTC. This codes for CASSDQGFSDNEQFF. The complete variable domain, with remaining parts taken from reference TRBV9 and TRBJ2-1, reads DSGVTQTPKHLITATGQRVTLRCSPRSGDLSVYWYQQSLDQGLQFLIQYYNGEERAKGNILERFSAQQFPDLHSELNLSSLELGDSALYFCASSDQGFSDNEQFFGPGTRLTVL.

J is TRBJ2-7 and V is TRBV5-5; 9 nucleotides match TRBD1. Germline CDR1 SGHKS, CDR2 YYEKEE (reference sequence). The CDR3 spans 15 residues. V was pared by 6 bases and J by 2 bases, with 9 bases of the junction left unmatched. DNA of the CDR3: TGTGCCAGCAACCCGGGACAGGGCCTCCCCTACGAGCAGTACTTC. It encodes CASNPGQGLPYEQYF.

The rearrangement uses TRBV6-1 and TRBJ2-7, with 7 positions matching TRBD1. The germline V gene has CDR1 MNHNS and CDR2 SASEGT. CDR3 length equals 15 residues. V lost 2 bases, J lost 0 bases, and 4 bases stayed unmatched. CDR3 region: CASSEWDRTSYEQYF. As DNA, the CDR3 is TGTGCCAGCAGTGAATGGGACAGAACCTCCTACGAGCAGTACTTC.

The V gene is TRBV6-2 or TRBV6-3, the J gene TRBJ2-3; 12 bases line up with TRBD2. The CDR3 has 12 residues. Germline V gives CDR1 MNHEY, CDR2 SVGEGT. V was clipped by 5 bases and J by 13 bases; unmatched bases: 4. The CDR3 loop is CASSRLAGVEYF. CDR3 sequence (DNA): TGTGCCAGCAGTAGACTAGCGGGAGTTGAGTATTTT.

The V call is TRBV18, the J call TRBJ1-1; TRBD1 is a possible D gene (6 bases). This CDR3 is 14 amino acids long. V was shortened by 3 bases and J by 6 bases, with 14 bases between the two germline ends. Germline V lookup: CDR1 KGHSH, CDR2 LQKENI. Here the CDR3 reads CASSPGQSFAEAFF. The CDR3 DNA is TGTGCCAGCTCACCCGGACAGTCGTTCGCTGAAGCTTTCTTT. Using reference TRBV18 and TRBJ1-1 for the parts outside the CDR3, the full variable domain is NAGVMQNPRHLVRRRGQEARLRCSPMKGHSHVYWYRQLPEEGLKFMVYLQKENIIDESGMPKERFSAEFPKEGPSILRIQQVVRGDSAAYFCASSPGQSFAEAFFGQGTRLTVV.

The chain recombines TRBV6-2 or TRBV6-3 with TRBJ1-2; D uncertain. Trimming took 4 bases from V and 2 from J, leaving 5 bases between them. This CDR3 spans 12 amino acids. CDR1 and CDR2 from the germline V gene are MNHEY and SVGEGT. The CDR3 spells CASSWPNYGYTF. The CDR3 DNA follows: TGTGCCAGCAGTTGGCCAAACTATGGCTACACCTTC.

The V and J genes are TRBV7-2 and TRBJ2-3; D might be TRBD1 (5 bases). V shed 6 bases and J shed 6 bases, with 16 bases lying between them. The CDR3 covers 14 residues. CDR1 is SGHTA and CDR2 is FQGNSA in the germline V gene. The DNA for the CDR3 is TGTGCCAGCAGTCAACAGGCCTTCGGGGATACGCAGTATTTT. Residues: CASSQQAFGDTQYF.

V and J are TRBV18 and TRBJ2-3, with TRBD2 matching over 10 bases. Losses at the gene ends were 1 base for V and 0 bases for J; bases not matched to a gene: 7. The CDR3 is made up of 18 amino acids. Per the germline V gene, CDR1 is KGHSH and CDR2 is LQKENI. CDR3 in amino acids: CASSPLIATSGSTDTQYF. CDR3 nucleotides: TGTGCCAGCTCACCACTAATAGCGACTAGCGGGAGCACAGATACGCAGTATTTT.

The CDR3 sequence: CASSVQGANYNEQFF. CDR3 bases: TGTGCCAGCAGCGTTCAGGGGGCAAACTACAATGAGCAGTTCTTC. The chain is built from TRBV9 and TRBJ2-1; 8 bases line up with TRBD1. Germline V CDR1 and CDR2: SGDLS, YYNGEE. The junction had 4 bases not matched to a gene; V was cut back by 2 bases and J by 3 bases. The CDR3 is 15 residues long. Based on the CDR3 plus reference TRBV9 and TRBJ2-1, the full variable domain is DSGVTQTPKHLITATGQRVTLRCSPRSGDLSVYWYQQSLDQGLQFLIQYYNGEERAKGNILERFSAQQFPDLHSELNLSSLELGDSALYFCASSVQGANYNEQFFGPGTRLTVL.

This clone was recorded many times. J is TRBJ2-1 and V is TRBV4-2, with D maybe TRBD1 (5 bases). V gave up 0 bases and J gave up 7 bases, with 13 bases separating them. This CDR3 region has 15 residues. Germline-derived CDR1 and CDR2 are LGHNA and YNFKEQ. The CDR3 coding sequence is TGTGCCAGCAGCCAAGAGCAGTATGGACATAATGAGCAGTTCTTC. Its protein is CASSQEQYGHNEQFF.

In nucleotides, the CDR3 is TGTGCCAGCAGCGGACAGGACCGTGGGCCCCAGCATTTT. Protein product: CASSGQDRGPQHF. This chain uses TRBV9 with TRBJ1-5; a possible D gene is TRBD1 (6 bases). The V gene lost 3 bases and the J gene lost 9 bases, with 13 bases spanning the gap. Per germline, CDR1 SGDLS and CDR2 YYNGEE. The CDR3 extends over 13 amino acids.

The V gene is TRBV5-5, the J gene TRBJ1-2; D is unclear. This CDR3 comprises 15 residues. V was trimmed by 3 bases and J by 5 bases, leaving 17 bases between them. Germline-derived CDR1 and CDR2 are SGHKS and YYEKEE (reference sequence). The CDR3 loop reads CASSYRADTPYGYTF. The CDR3 DNA reads TGTGCCAGCAGCTATAGGGCCGATACACCTTATGGCTACACCTTC.

This clone was detected only a few times. This sequence joins TRBV18 and TRBJ2-2; no clear D gene. V was trimmed by 6 bases and J by 4 bases, leaving 12 bases between them. This CDR3 comprises 14 residues. CDR1 KGHSH and CDR2 LQKENI come from the germline V gene. CDR3: CASSPRHVTGELFF. The CDR3 coding sequence is TGTGCCAGCTCCCCAAGACACGTCACCGGGGAGCTGTTTTTT.

The V call is TRBV21-1, the J call TRBJ2-7; the table's D call TRBD1 went unverified against the DNA. TRBV21-1 is a recognized pseudogene. CDR3 length: 14 residues. CDR3 in amino acids: CASSTGQGAYEQYF. CDR3 DNA sequence: TGTGCCAGCAGCACGGGACAGGGGGCCTACGAGCAGTACTTC.

The chain uses TRBV7-8 and TRBJ2-7; TRBD1 agrees at 9 bases. V trimming: 2 bases; J trimming: 4 bases; junction bases outside the gene matches: 3. CDR1 and CDR2 (germline): SGHVS, FQNEAQ. This CDR3 has 14 amino acids. The DNA of the CDR3 is TGTGCCAGCAGCTTATCAGGACAGGGGTACGAGCAGTACTTC. Translation gives CASSLSGQGYEQYF.

The chain recombines TRBV15 with TRBJ1-4; D gene uncertain. Germline CDR1 and CDR2: LNHNV and YYDKDF (reference sequence). V dropped 5 bases and J dropped 7 bases, with 11 bases sitting between them. The length of the CDR3 is 13 residues. The CDR3 DNA reads TGTGCCACCAGCGCGGGGAGTTTTGAAAAACTGTTTTTT. This translates into CATSAGSFEKLFF.

V usage is TRBV6-5 and J usage is TRBJ2-3; 7 bases map to TRBD2. This CDR3 is 15 amino acids long. In germline, CDR1 is MNHEY, CDR2 SVGAGI. Trimming at V came to 2 bases and at J to 1 base, leaving 3 bases not matched to a gene. The CDR3 reads CASSYRGSGTDTQYF. CDR3 coding DNA: TGTGCCAGCAGTTACCGCGGGAGTGGCACAGATACGCAGTATTTT.

The CDR3 DNA sequence: TGTGCCAGCAGTTCGCCGCAGGGAGGGAACACTGAAGCTTTCTTT. This sequence encodes CASSSPQGGNTEAFF. The rearrangement links TRBV6-5 to TRBJ1-1, with a weak D call TRBD1 (5 bases). The CDR3 covers 15 residues. The ends were cut back, 4 bases at V and 1 base at J, with 13 bases in the middle. CDR1 MNHEY and CDR2 SVGAGI come from the germline V gene.

The CDR3, as DNA: TGTGCCAGCAGCGCAGCCCAACTAGCGGGAGCTGATGAGCAGTTCTTC. This sequence encodes CASSAAQLAGADEQFF. V usage is TRBV9 and J usage is TRBJ2-1; 11 positions agree with TRBD2. The CDR3 consists of 16 residues. V lost 3 bases and J lost 8; bases outside the gene matches: 10. The V gene's germline CDR1 is SGDLS and CDR2 YYNGEE.

V gene TRBV6-6 combines with J gene TRBJ2-2; 10 nucleotides agree with TRBD2. The CDR3 contains 15 residues. The V gene end was trimmed by 5 bases and the J gene end by 7 bases; junction bases not matched to a gene: 7. Germline lookup yields CDR1 MNHNY and CDR2 SVGAGI (reference sequence). CDR3 nucleotide sequence: TGTGCCAGCAGTCCTAGCGGGAGTCATGGCGGGGAGCTGTTTTTT. Residues: CASSPSGSHGGELFF.

This chain uses TRBV5-1 with TRBJ1-1; no definite D call. CDR3 length: 13 amino acids. Germline V gene lookup returns CDR1 SGHRS and CDR2 YFSETQ. V was shortened by 0 bases and J by 5 bases, with 8 bases between the two germline ends. The CDR3 nucleotides are TGCGCCAGCAGCTTGGTTCCTCGGACTGAAGCTTTCTTT. Translating gives CASSLVPRTEAFF.

The V and J genes are TRBV18 and TRBJ2-1; tentatively, D is TRBD1 (6 bases). The V and J ends lost 1 base and 4 bases respectively, with 23 bases between them. The CDR3 is 19 amino acids. CDR1 is KGHSH and CDR2 is LQKENI in the germline V gene. The CDR3 DNA reads as TGTGCCAGCTCACCACGAACCCGGACAGAGCTTCGTCCTTACAATGAGCAGTTCTTC. Its protein product is CASSPRTRTELRPYNEQFF.

The genes are TRBV5-6 and TRBJ2-5; TRBD1 agrees at 9 bases. From germline, CDR1 is SGHDT and CDR2 YYEEEE. CDR3 length: 15 residues. V shed 3 bases, J shed 2 bases, and the junction held 5 bases outside the gene matches. The CDR3 sequence: CASSYGTGPQETQYF. For the CDR3, the DNA is TGTGCCAGCAGCTACGGGACAGGGCCACAAGAGACCCAGTACTTC.

The chain joins TRBV5-1 to TRBJ2-1; D may match TRBD1 or TRBD2 (6 bases each). From germline, CDR1 is SGHRS and CDR2 YFSETQ. The CDR3 extends over 15 amino acids. V was cut by 2 bases and J by 4 bases, with 13 bases left in between. The CDR3 sequence is CASSFWRGAYNEQFF. CDR3 sequence (DNA): TGCGCCAGCAGCTTTTGGAGGGGGGCGTACAATGAGCAGTTCTTC. The complete variable domain, with remaining parts taken from reference TRBV5-1 and TRBJ2-1, reads KAGVTQTPRYLIKTRGQQVTLSCSPISGHRSVSWYQQTPGQGLQFLFEYFSETQRNKGNFPGRFSGRQFSNSRSEMNVSTLELGDSALYLCASSFWRGAYNEQFFGPGTRLTVL.

Worth noting for this clone: A junction end diverges from the germline sequence, so it may reflect a read error. The V call is TRBV28, the J call TRBJ1-3; D might be TRBD1 (5 bases). The CDR3 is made up of 16 amino acids. The germline V gene encodes CDR1 MDHEN and CDR2 SYDVKM. The CDR3 loop reads CASRLGSGGSGNTIYF. In DNA, the CDR3 is TGTGCCAGCCGTTTAGGTTCGGGGGGCTCTGGAAACACCATATATTTT.

The V call is TRBV20-1, the J call TRBJ2-7; perhaps TRBD2 as D (7 bases). Germline lookup yields CDR1 DFQATT and CDR2 SNEGSKA (reference sequence). V lost 3 bases to trimming and J lost 4 bases, with 19 bases between them. This CDR3 is 15 amino acids long. CDR3 DNA sequence: TGCAGTGCTAGTTGGCCCTTGGGGGGGCGATACGAGCAGTACTTC. It is translated as CSASWPLGGRYEQYF.

This clone came up a few times. The chain is built from TRBV6-2 or TRBV6-3 and TRBJ1-5, with D perhaps matching TRBD1 (6 bases). Germline-derived CDR1 and CDR2 are MNHEY and SVGEGT. The CDR3 has 14 residues. Between the trimmed V and J ends, which lost 6 bases and 7 bases, there was a span of 16 bases. The DNA of the CDR3 is TGTGCCAGCAGCCAACAGGGCGGACGGCAGCCCCAGCATTTT. It translates to CASSQQGGRQPQHF.

The chain combines TRBV6-5 with TRBJ2-7; TRBD1 aligns across 7 bases. Germline CDR1 is MNHEY and CDR2 is SVGAGI. Losses at the gene ends were 6 bases for V and 2 bases for J; bases not matched to a gene: 7. The CDR3 length is 14 residues. The CDR3 DNA follows: TGTGCCAGCAGCTCCACAGGGGCTACCTACGAGCAGTACTTC. This codes for CASSSTGATYEQYF.

The gene calls are TRBV7-8 and TRBJ2-1; D may be TRBD1 or TRBD2 (5 bases each). The germline V gene has CDR1 SGHVS and CDR2 FQNEAQ. Trimming left V 1 base short and J 6 bases short, with 10 bases between. This CDR3 region has 14 residues. In DNA, the CDR3 is TGTGCCAGCAGCTTAGATCCGGGGCCCAATGAGCAGTTCTTC. This encodes CASSLDPGPNEQFF.

For this clone: At one boundary the junction diverges from the germline segment, which might be a read error. This sequence joins TRBV7-7 and TRBJ2-3, with D perhaps TRBD2 (6 bases). From germline, CDR1 is SSHAT and CDR2 FNYEAQ (reference sequence). The CDR3 is made up of 13 amino acids. The CDR3 DNA reads TGTGCTAGCAGCACCGGGACTCCAGATACGCAGTATTTT. The encoded protein is CASSTGTPDTQYF.